This T cell receptor (beta chain) was obtained from a study of cytomegalovirus exposure and HLA in healthy donors. Study-level points and caveats: Cytomegalovirus status was reportedly diagnosed by the classifier with high specificity and sensitivity.

This clone is a singleton in its sample. As yet, its antigen is unknown. The CDR3 loop spans 14 amino acids. The trim removed 5 bases at V and 6 bases at J, leaving 2 bases unmatched. CDR1 is SGHVS, CDR2 FQNEAQ, per germline. Profiling relied on immunoSEQ multiplex PCR, and the TCRdb table lists in-frame clones only, not all of them. The table has 230,000 or so clones, 88% seen once; the top ten hold 2.9%. The chain combines TRBV7-8 with TRBJ2-7, with TRBD2 identical over 15 bases. The material sequenced was PBMCs. The receptor was isolated from a woman aged 18 to 35 in good health and CMV-seronegative. This CDR3 is CASSEGLAGGEQYF. DNA of the CDR3: TGTGCCAGCAGCGAGGGACTAGCGGGAGGCGAGCAGTACTTC.